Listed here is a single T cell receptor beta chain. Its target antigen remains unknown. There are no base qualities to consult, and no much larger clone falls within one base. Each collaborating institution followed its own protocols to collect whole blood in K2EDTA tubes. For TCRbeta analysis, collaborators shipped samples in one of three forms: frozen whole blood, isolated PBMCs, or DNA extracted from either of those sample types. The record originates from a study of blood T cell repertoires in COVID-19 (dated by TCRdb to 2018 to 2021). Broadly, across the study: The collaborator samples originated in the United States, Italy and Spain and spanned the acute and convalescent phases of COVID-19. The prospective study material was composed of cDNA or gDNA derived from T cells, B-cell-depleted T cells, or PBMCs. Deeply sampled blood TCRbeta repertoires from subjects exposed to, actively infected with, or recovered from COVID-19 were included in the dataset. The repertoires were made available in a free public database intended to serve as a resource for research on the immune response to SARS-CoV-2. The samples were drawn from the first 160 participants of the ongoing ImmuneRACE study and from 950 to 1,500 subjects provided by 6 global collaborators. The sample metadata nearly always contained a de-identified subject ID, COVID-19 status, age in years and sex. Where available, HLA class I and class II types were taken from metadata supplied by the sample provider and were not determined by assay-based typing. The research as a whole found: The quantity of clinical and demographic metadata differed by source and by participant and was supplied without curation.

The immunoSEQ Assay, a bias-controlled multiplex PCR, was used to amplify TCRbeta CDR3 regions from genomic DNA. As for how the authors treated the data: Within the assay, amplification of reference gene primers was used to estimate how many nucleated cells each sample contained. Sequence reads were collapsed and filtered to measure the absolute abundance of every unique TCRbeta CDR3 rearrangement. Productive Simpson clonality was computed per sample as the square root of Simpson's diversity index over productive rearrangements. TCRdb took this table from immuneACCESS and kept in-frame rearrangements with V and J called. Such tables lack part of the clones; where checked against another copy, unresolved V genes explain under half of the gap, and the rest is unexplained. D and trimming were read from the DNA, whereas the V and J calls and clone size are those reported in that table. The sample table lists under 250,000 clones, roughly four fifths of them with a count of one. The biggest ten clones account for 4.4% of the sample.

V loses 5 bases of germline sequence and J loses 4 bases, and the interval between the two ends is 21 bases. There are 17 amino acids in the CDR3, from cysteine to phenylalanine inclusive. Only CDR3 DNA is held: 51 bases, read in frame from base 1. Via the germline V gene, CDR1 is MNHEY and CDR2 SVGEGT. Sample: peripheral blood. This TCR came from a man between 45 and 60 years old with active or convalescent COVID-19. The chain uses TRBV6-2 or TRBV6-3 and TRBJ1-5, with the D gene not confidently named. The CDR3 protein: CASSDLRPGPGNQPQHF. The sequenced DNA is TGTGCCAGCAGTGATCTACGACCGGGCCCGGGAAATCAGCCCCAGCATTTT.